These 23 T cell receptor beta chains were all obtained from the same sample, sequenced in a study of blood T cell repertoires in COVID-19 (TCRdb year 2020). Library creation used the immunoSEQ multiplex PCR assay. In its TCRdb copy, this immuneACCESS table keeps in-frame sequences only and misses some clones. Where compared with another copy, unresolved V genes explain less than half of these, and the others have no known cause. Present in this sample are 250,000 to 350,000 clones, around 87% of which were seen just once. Roughly 8% of the sample is taken by the ten largest. What was sequenced was peripheral blood. These receptors were obtained from a woman aged 45 to 65 who had recovered from COVID-19.

The chain has TRBV4-3 and TRBJ1-1; 9 nucleotides match TRBD1. J lost 1 base, V lost 0 bases, and 0 bases had no gene match. CDR3 length equals 15 residues. CDR1 is LGHNA and CDR2 is YSLEER in the germline V gene. This CDR3 reads CASSQETGGNTEAFF. The CDR3 bases are TGCGCCAGCAGCCAAGAGACAGGGGGGAACACTGAAGCTTTCTTT.

This clone showed up just once. This rearrangement joins TRBV7-3 to TRBJ2-3; 8 bases are a match to TRBD2. The germline gives CDR1 SGHTA, CDR2 FQGTGA. Trimming removed 0 bases from V and 3 bases from J; junction bases left unmatched: 2. The CDR3 is 15 amino acids. CDR3 coding DNA: TGTGCCAGCAGCTTAACCGGGAGGGCAACAGATACGCAGTATTTT. It encodes CASSLTGRATDTQYF. Variable domain in full (rest from reference TRBV7-3 and TRBJ2-3): GAGVSQTPSNKVTEKGKYVELRCDPISGHTALYWYRQSLGQGPEFLIYFQGTGAADDSGLPNDRFFAVRPEGSVSTLKIQRTERGDSAVYLCASSLTGRATDTQYFGPGTRLTVL.

CDR3 DNA: TGTGCCAGCAGTTACTCTGGGGGATCATACGGGGGTGGCTACACCTTC. Translation gives CASSYSGGSYGGGYTF. The rearrangement uses TRBV6-5 and TRBJ1-2, with a weak D call TRBD1 (5 bases). The CDR3 consists of 16 residues. Germline V gene sequence: CDR1 MNHEY, CDR2 SVGAGI. Trimming took 0 bases from V and 7 from J, leaving 18 bases between them.

V is TRBV19 and J is TRBJ2-1; possibly TRBD1 for D (5 bases). Trimming stripped 7 bases from V and 6 bases from J, with 13 bases between. The CDR3 extends over 13 amino acids. CDR1 is LNHDA, CDR2 SQIVND, per germline (reference sequence). CDR3 amino acids: CASKGKGFNEQFF. CDR3 in DNA: TGTGCCAGTAAGGGGAAGGGGTTCAATGAGCAGTTCTTC.

The chain uses TRBV15 and TRBJ1-5; no clear D. This CDR3 region has 16 residues. CDR1 and CDR2 from the germline V gene are LNHNV and YYDKDF (reference sequence). Trimming removed 5 bases at V and 1 base at J, with 15 bases between. In DNA, the CDR3 is TGTGCCACCAGCCCCCGATCCCGCGGGAGCAATCAGCCCCAGCATTTT. It encodes CATSPRSRGSNQPQHF. Full variable domain (outside the CDR3, taken from reference TRBV15 and TRBJ1-5): DAMVIQNPRYQVTQFGKPVTLSCSQTLNHNVMYWYQQKSSQAPKLLFHYYDKDFNNEADTPDNFQSRRPNTSFCFLDIRSPGLGDTAMYLCATSPRSRGSNQPQHFGDGTRLSIL.

This rearrangement joins TRBV7-3 to TRBJ2-3, with D perhaps TRBD2 (6 bases). CDR3 length: 12 residues. CDR1 is SGHTA, CDR2 FQGTGA, per germline. Trimming took off 3 bases at V and 5 bases at J, with 6 bases between the two ends. The CDR3 protein is CASSFSGDTQYF. Written as DNA, the CDR3 is TGTGCCAGCAGCTTTAGCGGAGATACGCAGTATTTT.

The rearrangement joins TRBV7-9 to TRBJ2-6; possible D gene TRBD2, 6 bases. This CDR3 is 17 amino acids long. Per germline, CDR1 SEHNR and CDR2 FQNEAQ (reference sequence). V was clipped by 1 base and J by 0 bases, with 10 bases between them. The CDR3 loop reads CASSLGGDSSGANVLTF. In nucleotides, the CDR3 is TGTGCCAGCAGCTTAGGGGGGGATAGCTCTGGGGCCAACGTCCTGACTTTC.

The genes are TRBV11-2 and TRBJ1-1, with a possible D match to TRBD1 (5 bases). There are 12 residues in the CDR3. Trimming removed 3 bases from V and 7 bases from J, with 9 bases in between. Germline CDR1 and CDR2: SGHAT and FQNNGV. This chain's CDR3 is CASSFSGGEAFF. In DNA, the CDR3 is TGTGCCAGCAGCTTTTCCGGGGGTGAAGCTTTCTTT.

Note on this clone: Compared with germline, one end of the junction differs, possibly owing to a read error. This chain connects TRBV9 to TRBJ2-5; 8 positions match TRBD1. Germline V gene data show CDR1 as SGDLS and CDR2 as YYNGEE. The CDR3 length is 14 residues. Here the CDR3 reads CASSVDRGSETQYF. The CDR3 DNA reads as TGTGCCAGCAGTGTAGACAGGGGCTCGGAGACCCAGTACTTC.

DNA of the CDR3: TGTGCCAGCAGCCCAGGGGACAGGTTTAATGAAAAACTGTTTTTT. Translating it yields CASSPGDRFNEKLFF. The chain recombines TRBV27 with TRBJ1-4; 8 positions agree with TRBD1. The CDR3 totals 15 residues. Germline V gene data show CDR1 as MNHEY and CDR2 as SMNVEV (reference sequence). The V and J ends lost 6 bases and 4 bases, in that order; junction bases with no gene match: 7.

The rearrangement joins TRBV5-6 to TRBJ2-2, with D possibly matching TRBD2 (6 bases). CDR1 and CDR2 (germline): SGHDT, YYEEEE. CDR3 length: 16 amino acids. V dropped 4 bases and J dropped 4 bases, with 17 bases sitting between them. The CDR3 spells CASSPGSGVVTGELFF. The CDR3 region has the DNA TGTGCCAGCAGCCCCGGGAGTGGGGTAGTCACCGGGGAGCTGTTTTTT.

This chain links TRBV28 with TRBJ2-3; 11 nucleotides align to TRBD2. CDR1 and CDR2 from the germline V gene are MDHEN and SYDVKM. This CDR3 has 14 amino acids. With 10 bases clipped from V and 4 bases from J, the junction kept 7 bases outside the gene matches. The CDR3: CAIRLAGGPDTQYF. Written as DNA, the CDR3 is TGTGCCATCCGATTAGCGGGGGGGCCAGATACGCAGTATTTT.

This clone has just one count. The chain links TRBV28 to TRBJ2-3, with 14 bases aligning to TRBD2. Trimming took 6 bases from V and 6 from J; bases not matched to a gene: 14. CDR1 MDHEN and CDR2 SYDVKM come from the germline V gene. This CDR3 region has 18 residues. Written as DNA, the CDR3 is TGTGCCAGCAGCCTAAGACCGGGACTAGCGGGAGTGGGGGATACGCAGTATTTT. This encodes CASSLRPGLAGVGDTQYF.

This chain links TRBV5-1 with TRBJ2-3; 7 positions match TRBD1. This CDR3 contains 20 residues. Germline V gene lookup returns CDR1 SGHRS and CDR2 YFSETQ. The V gene end was trimmed by 4 bases and the J gene end by 3 bases; junction bases not matched to a gene: 23. The chain's CDR3 is CASSHGTDETPRRTTDTQYF. The CDR3 coding sequence is TGCGCCAGCAGCCACGGGACAGACGAAACACCCCGGAGAACGACAGATACGCAGTATTTT.

The gene calls are TRBV19 and TRBJ2-2; no firm D call. CDR3 length: 18 amino acids. V was trimmed by 7 bases and J by 3 bases, leaving 24 bases between them. The V gene's germline CDR1 is LNHDA and CDR2 SQIVND (reference sequence). The CDR3 sequence: CASISPYFRSGDTGELFF. For the CDR3, the DNA is TGTGCCAGTATCTCACCCTATTTTAGGTCTGGAGACACCGGGGAGCTGTTTTTT.

This clone has just one count. The chain recombines TRBV2 with TRBJ1-2; D not certain. CDR1 is SNHLY and CDR2 is FYNNEI in the germline V gene. The CDR3 sequence is 12 residues long. The V and J ends lost 4 bases and 0 bases respectively, with 3 bases between them. The CDR3 loop reads CASSAANYGYTF. The CDR3, as DNA: TGTGCCAGCAGTGCCGCTAACTATGGCTACACCTTC.

V gene TRBV6-5 combines with J gene TRBJ2-2; D not certain. The CDR3 totals 14 residues. Germline CDR1 reads MNHEY; CDR2 reads SVGAGI. Deletions cut 0 bases from V and 3 bases from J, with 5 bases between. As DNA, the CDR3 is TGTGCCAGCAGTTACTCCCGCGACACCGGGGAGCTGTTTTTT. It encodes CASSYSRDTGELFF.

V is TRBV7-8 and J is TRBJ2-7, with TRBD2 matching 9 bases. The CDR3 consists of 16 residues. Per the germline V gene, CDR1 is SGHVS and CDR2 is FQNEAQ. The trim removed 0 bases at V and 2 bases at J, leaving 5 bases unmatched. The CDR3 DNA follows: TGTGCCAGCAGCTTAGCTGCGCGGGAGGGGACCTACGAGCAGTACTTC. This translates into CASSLAAREGTYEQYF.

The gene calls are TRBV7-8 and TRBJ2-5, with D maybe TRBD1 (6 bases). The CDR3 contains 15 residues. Germline V gene data show CDR1 as SGHVS and CDR2 as FQNEAQ. V gave up 1 base and J gave up 2 bases, with 11 bases separating them. Written as DNA, the CDR3 is TGTGCCAGCAGCTTAGGCGCTGGACAGCAAGAGACCCAGTACTTC. Its protein is CASSLGAGQQETQYF.

The V and J genes are TRBV29-1 and TRBJ2-2, with D uncertain. Trimming stripped 2 bases from V and 2 bases from J, with 9 bases between. From germline, CDR1 is SQVTM and CDR2 ANQGSEA. The CDR3 covers 14 residues. The CDR3 loop is CSVESQINTGELFF. The CDR3 region has the DNA TGCAGCGTTGAATCCCAGATAAACACCGGGGAGCTGTTTTTT.

In this sample, this clone turned up once. This chain uses TRBV4-3 with TRBJ1-5; 7 bases fit TRBD1. Germline CDR1 and CDR2: LGHNA and YSLEER. The CDR3 contains 16 residues. With V trimmed by 3 bases and J by 3 bases, 8 bases remained unmatched. In DNA form, the CDR3 reads TGCGCCAGCAGCCAGGAATACAGGGGTTACAATCAGCCCCAGCATTTT. Encoded protein: CASSQEYRGYNQPQHF.

The gene calls are TRBV28 and TRBJ2-7; 8 positions match TRBD1. V gave up 6 bases and J gave up 4 bases; unmatched junction bases: 8. CDR1 is MDHEN, CDR2 SYDVKM, per germline. The CDR3 totals 14 residues. CDR3 bases: TGTGCCAGCAGATCAGGGGGCGAGTGGTACGAGCAGTACTTC. Amino acids: CASRSGGEWYEQYF. The whole variable domain, remainder taken from reference TRBV28 and TRBJ2-7, is DVKVTQSSRYLVKRTGEKVFLECVQDMDHENMFWYRQDPGLGLRLIYFSYDVKMKEKGDIPEGYSVSREKKERFSLILESASTNQTSMYLCASRSGGEWYEQYFGPGTRLTVT.

This sequence joins TRBV28 and TRBJ1-1, with D uncertain. V shed 4 bases and J shed 3 bases, with 9 bases lying between them. The length of the CDR3 is 13 residues. Germline assignment: CDR1 MDHEN and CDR2 SYDVKM. The CDR3 DNA follows: TGTGCCAGCAGTTCGTTTTCCCACACTGAAGCTTTCTTT. Its translation is CASSSFSHTEAFF.